The rows below give T cell receptor beta chains drawn from one sample of a study of blood T cell repertoires in COVID-19. Clones were read by immunoSEQ multiplex PCR, and TCRdb kept only the in-frame ones, dropping some. The sample consists of roughly 390,000 clones, 85% of them appearing once. Sequenced: peripheral blood. These receptors were collected from a woman in her late teens or twenties with acute or convalescent COVID-19. Both conserved end residues are part of each CDR3. The order of the fields is clone size, D gene, J gene, V gene, CDR3 protein, CDR3 DNA. The D gene is left open where the match is weak. Size values are once, few and many counts, or a class for expanded clones, and some rows have none.

clone size: NA
D gene: TRBD2
J gene: TRBJ2-1
V gene: TRBV28
CDR3 protein: CASSKLAGGRNEQFF
CDR3 DNA: TGTGCCAGCAGTAAGCTAGCGGGAGGTCGCAATGAGCAGTTCTTC

clone size: NA
D gene: TRBD1
J gene: TRBJ2-5
V gene: TRBV7-6
CDR3 protein: CASSSQGGTGETQYF
CDR3 DNA: TGTGCCAGCAGCTCACAGGGGGGGACAGGGGAGACCCAGTACTTC

clone size: NA
D gene: TRBD2
J gene: TRBJ2-1
V gene: TRBV6-4
CDR3 protein: CASLRASGTGWPDNEQFF
CDR3 DNA: TGTGCCAGCCTGCGGGCTAGCGGGACTGGCTGGCCCGACAATGAGCAGTTCTTC

clone size: NA
D gene: NA
J gene: TRBJ1-6
V gene: TRBV6-5
CDR3 protein: CASSSTGSSYNSPLHF
CDR3 DNA: TGTGCCAGCAGTTCAACAGGGAGCTCCTATAATTCACCCCTCCACTTT

clone size: NA
D gene: NA
J gene: TRBJ2-7
V gene: TRBV7-9
CDR3 protein: CASSSESGWSYEQYF
CDR3 DNA: TGTGCCAGCAGTTCCGAGTCGGGGTGGTCCTACGAGCAGTACTTC

clone size: NA
D gene: TRBD2
J gene: TRBJ2-1
V gene: TRBV5-6
CDR3 protein: CASSSVGLAGSNEQFF
CDR3 DNA: TGTGCCAGCAGCTCCGTGGGGCTAGCGGGGTCCAATGAGCAGTTCTTC

clone size: NA
D gene: TRBD2
J gene: TRBJ2-1
V gene: TRBV9
CDR3 protein: CASSGLAGGSYNEQFF
CDR3 DNA: TGTGCCAGCAGCGGATTAGCGGGGGGCTCATACAATGAGCAGTTCTTC

clone size: NA
D gene: NA
J gene: TRBJ2-1
V gene: TRBV19
CDR3 protein: CASELGAGVNEQFF
CDR3 DNA: TGTGCCAGTGAGCTAGGGGCAGGGGTCAATGAGCAGTTCTTC

clone size: few
D gene: NA
J gene: TRBJ1-5
V gene: TRBV30
CDR3 protein: CAWRLRGEGNQPQHF
CDR3 DNA: TGTGCCTGGAGGTTACGGGGAGAGGGCAATCAGCCCCAGCATTTT

clone size: NA
D gene: NA
J gene: TRBJ2-4
V gene: TRBV12-5
CDR3 protein: CASGLVLSRQLNNIQYF
CDR3 DNA: TGTGCTAGTGGTTTGGTACTAAGTAGGCAGCTCAACAACATTCAGTACTTC

clone size: NA
D gene: TRBD1
J gene: TRBJ2-7
V gene: TRBV7-9
CDR3 protein: CASSPPGTGITEQYF
CDR3 DNA: TGTGCCAGCAGCCCCCCCGGGACAGGGATAACCGAGCAGTACTTC

clone size: NA
D gene: TRBD2
J gene: TRBJ2-2
V gene: TRBV7-2
CDR3 protein: CASSWGTSGLGELFF
CDR3 DNA: TGTGCCAGCAGCTGGGGGACTAGCGGATTGGGGGAGCTGTTTTTT

clone size: NA
D gene: NA
J gene: TRBJ1-3
V gene: TRBV9
CDR3 protein: CASSVLGLTGNTIYF
CDR3 DNA: TGTGCCAGCAGCGTTCTCGGTCTGACTGGAAACACCATATATTTT

clone size: NA
D gene: NA
J gene: TRBJ1-2
V gene: TRBV6-2/TRBV6-3
CDR3 protein: CASSYSKHNANYGYTF
CDR3 DNA: TGTGCCAGCAGTTACTCGAAACACAATGCTAACTATGGCTACACCTTC

clone size: few
D gene: NA
J gene: TRBJ1-2
V gene: TRBV7-9
CDR3 protein: CASTFLVKGEENYGYTF
CDR3 DNA: TGTGCCAGCACCTTTTTGGTGAAGGGGGAAGAGAACTATGGCTACACCTTC

clone size: NA
D gene: NA
J gene: TRBJ1-4
V gene: TRBV28
CDR3 protein: CASSPPGSNEKLFF
CDR3 DNA: TGTGCCAGCAGTCCCCCGGGTTCTAATGAAAAACTGTTTTTT

clone size: NA
D gene: NA
J gene: TRBJ1-4
V gene: TRBV2
CDR3 protein: CASRGQSLFF
CDR3 DNA: TGTGCCAGCAGGGGACAATCACTGTTTTTT

clone size: NA
D gene: NA
J gene: TRBJ2-5
V gene: TRBV12-5
CDR3 protein: CASGSIGETQYF
CDR3 DNA: TGTGCTAGTGGTTCTATTGGAGAGACCCAGTACTTC

clone size: NA
D gene: NA
J gene: TRBJ1-2
V gene: TRBV20-1
CDR3 protein: CSGAVNYGYTF
CDR3 DNA: TGCAGTGGCGCGGTTAACTATGGCTACACCTTC

clone size: NA
D gene: NA
J gene: TRBJ2-7
V gene: TRBV5-1
CDR3 protein: CASSLEISSYEQYF
CDR3 DNA: TGCGCCAGCAGCTTGGAGATTAGCTCCTACGAGCAGTACTTC

clone size: NA
D gene: TRBD1
J gene: TRBJ1-2
V gene: TRBV28
CDR3 protein: CASSLYTGQGPSYYGYTF
CDR3 DNA: TGTGCCAGCAGTTTATATACGGGACAGGGACCGAGTTACTATGGCTACACCTTC

clone size: NA
D gene: TRBD2
J gene: TRBJ2-3
V gene: TRBV3-1/TRBV3-2
CDR3 protein: CASSQARGGLAWRSSDTQYF
CDR3 DNA: TGTGCCAGCAGCCAAGCTCGCGGGGGTCTGGCATGGAGGTCGTCAGATACGCAGTATTTT

clone size: NA
D gene: NA
J gene: TRBJ1-2
V gene: TRBV6-5
CDR3 protein: CASSYIADNRYGYTF
CDR3 DNA: TGTGCCAGCAGTTATATCGCCGACAACCGCTATGGCTACACCTTC

clone size: NA
D gene: NA
J gene: TRBJ2-3
V gene: TRBV9
CDR3 protein: CASKSLSSTDTQYF
CDR3 DNA: TGTGCCAGCAAGTCCCTAAGCAGCACAGATACGCAGTATTTT

clone size: NA
D gene: TRBD2
J gene: TRBJ2-1
V gene: TRBV3-1/TRBV3-2
CDR3 protein: CASSEGLAEYNEQFF
CDR3 DNA: TGTGCCAGCAGCGAGGGACTAGCGGAATACAATGAGCAGTTCTTC

clone size: NA
D gene: TRBD1
J gene: TRBJ1-5
V gene: TRBV7-8
CDR3 protein: CASKLTGDNQPQHF
CDR3 DNA: TGTGCCAGCAAGTTGACAGGGGACAATCAGCCCCAGCATTTT

clone size: NA
D gene: NA
J gene: TRBJ2-3
V gene: TRBV24-1
CDR3 protein: CATSDPWAGAGADTQYF
CDR3 DNA: TGTGCCACCAGTGATCCCTGGGCGGGGGCCGGAGCAGATACGCAGTATTTT

clone size: NA
D gene: NA
J gene: TRBJ2-5
V gene: TRBV2
CDR3 protein: CASRWGLGETQYF
CDR3 DNA: TGTGCCAGCAGATGGGGGCTCGGGGAGACCCAGTACTTC

clone size: NA
D gene: TRBD1
J gene: TRBJ1-6
V gene: TRBV30
CDR3 protein: CAWSTGQGGLFLHF
CDR3 DNA: TGTGCCTGGAGTACCGGACAGGGGGGACTTTTCCTCCACTTT

clone size: NA
D gene: TRBD1
J gene: TRBJ1-1
V gene: TRBV29-1
CDR3 protein: CSAAPGQMNTEAFF
CDR3 DNA: TGCAGCGCCGCCCCGGGACAGATGAACACTGAAGCTTTCTTT

clone size: NA
D gene: TRBD2
J gene: TRBJ2-1
V gene: TRBV10-2
CDR3 protein: CASTKEIAGDNEQFF
CDR3 DNA: TGCGCCAGCACAAAGGAGATAGCGGGGGACAATGAGCAGTTCTTC

clone size: once
D gene: NA
J gene: TRBJ2-5
V gene: TRBV7-4
CDR3 protein: CARIAEETQYF
CDR3 DNA: TGTGCCAGGATAGCGGAAGAGACCCAGTACTTC

clone size: NA
D gene: TRBD2
J gene: TRBJ2-7
V gene: TRBV10-1
CDR3 protein: CASSESPSGDSYEQYF
CDR3 DNA: TGCGCCAGCAGTGAGTCGCCTAGCGGGGACTCCTACGAGCAGTACTTC

clone size: NA
D gene: TRBD1
J gene: TRBJ2-2
V gene: TRBV5-1
CDR3 protein: CASSLAQGATGELFF
CDR3 DNA: TGCGCCAGCAGCTTGGCACAGGGGGCCACCGGGGAGCTGTTTTTT

clone size: NA
D gene: TRBD2
J gene: TRBJ2-7
V gene: TRBV5-1
CDR3 protein: CASSPDGSGGLYEQYF
CDR3 DNA: TGCGCCAGCAGCCCGGACGGTAGCGGGGGACTCTACGAGCAGTACTTC

clone size: NA
D gene: NA
J gene: TRBJ2-7
V gene: TRBV5-1
CDR3 protein: CASSLGAGTSYEQYF
CDR3 DNA: TGCGCCAGCAGCTTGGGGGCGGGGACCTCCTACGAGCAGTACTTC

clone size: NA
D gene: NA
J gene: TRBJ2-7
V gene: TRBV5-6
CDR3 protein: CASSLSGTESYEQYF
CDR3 DNA: TGTGCCAGCAGCTTGTCTGGCACCGAATCCTACGAGCAGTACTTC

clone size: once
D gene: TRBD1
J gene: TRBJ1-1
V gene: TRBV3-1/TRBV3-2
CDR3 protein: CASSQVYRGTTEAFF
CDR3 DNA: TGTGCCAGCAGCCAAGTGTACAGGGGAACCACTGAAGCTTTCTTT

clone size: NA
D gene: TRBD2
J gene: TRBJ2-7
V gene: TRBV27
CDR3 protein: CASSAIAGGLGEQYF
CDR3 DNA: TGTGCCAGCAGTGCTATAGCGGGGGGGCTAGGCGAGCAGTACTTC

clone size: few
D gene: TRBD1
J gene: TRBJ1-2
V gene: TRBV7-8
CDR3 protein: CASGRGDYGYTF
CDR3 DNA: TGTGCCAGCGGCAGGGGGGACTATGGCTACACCTTC

clone size: NA
D gene: TRBD1
J gene: TRBJ1-2
V gene: TRBV5-1
CDR3 protein: CASSSTGDRAYGYTF
CDR3 DNA: TGCGCCAGCAGCTCTACAGGGGATAGGGCCTATGGCTACACCTTC

clone size: few
D gene: TRBD2
J gene: TRBJ2-3
V gene: TRBV2
CDR3 protein: CASSPSGGATDTQYF
CDR3 DNA: TGTGCCAGCAGTCCTAGCGGGGGGGCGACAGATACGCAGTATTTT

clone size: NA
D gene: NA
J gene: TRBJ2-2
V gene: TRBV6-8
CDR3 protein: CASSMGPPITGELFF
CDR3 DNA: TGTGCCAGCAGCATGGGCCCCCCAATCACCGGGGAGCTGTTTTTT

clone size: NA
D gene: NA
J gene: TRBJ2-1
V gene: TRBV9
CDR3 protein: CASSAGPSAGNEQFF
CDR3 DNA: TGTGCCAGCAGCGCCGGGCCTAGCGCAGGGAATGAGCAGTTCTTC

clone size: NA
D gene: NA
J gene: TRBJ1-2
V gene: TRBV10-3
CDR3 protein: CAISDRGTNYGYTF
CDR3 DNA: TGTGCCATCAGTGATCGGGGAACCAACTATGGCTACACCTTC

clone size: NA
D gene: NA
J gene: TRBJ1-4
V gene: TRBV7-9
CDR3 protein: CASSPTTGEKLFF
CDR3 DNA: TGTGCCAGCAGCCCGACCACGGGTGAAAAACTGTTTTTT

clone size: NA
D gene: NA
J gene: TRBJ2-7
V gene: TRBV6-2/TRBV6-3
CDR3 protein: CASSLQNSYEQYF
CDR3 DNA: TGTGCCAGCAGCTTACAGAACTCCTACGAGCAGTACTTC

clone size: NA
D gene: NA
J gene: TRBJ2-3
V gene: TRBV6-6
CDR3 protein: CASSPSIKSTDTQYF
CDR3 DNA: TGTGCCAGCAGTCCCTCTATTAAAAGCACAGATACGCAGTATTTT

clone size: once
D gene: TRBD1
J gene: TRBJ2-1
V gene: TRBV28
CDR3 protein: CASSLFGTGTSNEQFF
CDR3 DNA: TGTGCCAGCAGTTTATTCGGGACAGGGACCTCCAATGAGCAGTTCTTC

clone size: NA
D gene: TRBD2
J gene: TRBJ2-7
V gene: TRBV27
CDR3 protein: CASSRLAGGGSEQYF
CDR3 DNA: TGTGCCAGCAGTAGACTAGCGGGAGGGGGTAGCGAGCAGTACTTC

clone size: few
D gene: NA
J gene: TRBJ1-1
V gene: TRBV11-2
CDR3 protein: CASSFSLLAANTEAFF
CDR3 DNA: TGTGCCAGCAGCTTCAGTCTTCTGGCTGCGAACACTGAAGCTTTCTTT

clone size: NA
D gene: NA
J gene: TRBJ1-3
V gene: TRBV25-1
CDR3 protein: CASMRDPGNTIYF
CDR3 DNA: TGTGCCAGCATGAGGGATCCTGGAAACACCATATATTTT

clone size: NA
D gene: NA
J gene: TRBJ2-7
V gene: TRBV7-3
CDR3 protein: CASSPGGSSYEQYF
CDR3 DNA: TGTGCCAGCAGCCCTGGGGGGAGCTCCTACGAGCAGTACTTC